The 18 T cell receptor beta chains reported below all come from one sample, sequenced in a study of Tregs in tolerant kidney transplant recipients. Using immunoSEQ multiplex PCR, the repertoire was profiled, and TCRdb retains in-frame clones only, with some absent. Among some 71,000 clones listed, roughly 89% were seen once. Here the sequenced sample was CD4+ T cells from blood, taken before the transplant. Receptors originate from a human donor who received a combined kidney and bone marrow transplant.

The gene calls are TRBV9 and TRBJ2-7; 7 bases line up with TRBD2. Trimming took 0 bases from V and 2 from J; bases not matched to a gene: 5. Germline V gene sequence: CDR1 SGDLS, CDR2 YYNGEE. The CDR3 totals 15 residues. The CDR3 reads CASSVGLAETYEQYF. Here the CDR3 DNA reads TGTGCCAGCAGCGTAGGGCTAGCGGAAACCTACGAGCAGTACTTC.

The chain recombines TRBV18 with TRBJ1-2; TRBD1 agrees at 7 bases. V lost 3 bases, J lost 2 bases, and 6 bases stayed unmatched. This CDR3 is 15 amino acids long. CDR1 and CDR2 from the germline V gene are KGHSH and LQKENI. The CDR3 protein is CASSPTTGTNYGYTF. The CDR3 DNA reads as TGTGCCAGCTCACCCACGACAGGGACCAACTATGGCTACACCTTC.

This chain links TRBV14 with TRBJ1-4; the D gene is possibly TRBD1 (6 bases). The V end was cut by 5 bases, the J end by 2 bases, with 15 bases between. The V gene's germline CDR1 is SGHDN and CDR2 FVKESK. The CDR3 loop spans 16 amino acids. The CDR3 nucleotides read TGTGCCAGCAGCGTCGGCAGGGGTTTCACTAATGAAAAACTGTTTTTT. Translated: CASSVGRGFTNEKLFF. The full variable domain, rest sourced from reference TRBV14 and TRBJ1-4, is EAGVTQFPSHSVIEKGQTVTLRCDPISGHDNLYWYRRVMGKEIKFLLHFVKESKQDESGMPNNRFLAERTGGTYSTLKVQPAELEDSGVYFCASSVGRGFTNEKLFFGSGTQLSVL.

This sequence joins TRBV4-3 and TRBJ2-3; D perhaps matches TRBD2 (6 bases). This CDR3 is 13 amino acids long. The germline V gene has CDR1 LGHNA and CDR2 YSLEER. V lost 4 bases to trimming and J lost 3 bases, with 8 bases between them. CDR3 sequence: CASSREDTDTQYF. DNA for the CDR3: TGCGCCAGCAGCCGGGAGGATACAGATACGCAGTATTTT.

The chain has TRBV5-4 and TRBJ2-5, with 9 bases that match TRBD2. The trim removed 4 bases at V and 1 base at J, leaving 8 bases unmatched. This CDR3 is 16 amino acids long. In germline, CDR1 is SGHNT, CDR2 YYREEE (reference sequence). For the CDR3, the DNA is TGTGCCAGCAGCCTACGGACTAGCGCTTTCCAAGAGACCCAGTACTTC. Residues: CASSLRTSAFQETQYF.

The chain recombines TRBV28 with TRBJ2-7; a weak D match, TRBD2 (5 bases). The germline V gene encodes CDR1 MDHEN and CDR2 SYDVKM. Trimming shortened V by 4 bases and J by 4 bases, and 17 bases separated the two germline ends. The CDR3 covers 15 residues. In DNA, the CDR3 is TGTGCCAGCAGTTCCTACCCGGACTCTCCATACGAGCAGTACTTC. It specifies CASSSYPDSPYEQYF.

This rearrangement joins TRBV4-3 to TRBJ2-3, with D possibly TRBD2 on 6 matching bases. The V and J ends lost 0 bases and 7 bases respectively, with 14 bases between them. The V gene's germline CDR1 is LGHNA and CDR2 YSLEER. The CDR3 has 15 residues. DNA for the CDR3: TGCGCCAGCAGCCAAGATCGGGACTTACTGAATACGCAGTATTTT. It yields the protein CASSQDRDLLNTQYF.

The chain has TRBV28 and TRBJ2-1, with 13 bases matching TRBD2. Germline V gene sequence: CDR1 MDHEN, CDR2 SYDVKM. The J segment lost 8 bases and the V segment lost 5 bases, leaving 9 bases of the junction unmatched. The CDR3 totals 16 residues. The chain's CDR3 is CASSASGTSGIDEQFF. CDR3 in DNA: TGTGCCAGCAGTGCATCCGGGACTAGCGGGATCGATGAGCAGTTCTTC. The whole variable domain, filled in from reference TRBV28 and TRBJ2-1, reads DVKVTQSSRYLVKRTGEKVFLECVQDMDHENMFWYRQDPGLGLRLIYFSYDVKMKEKGDIPEGYSVSREKKERFSLILESASTNQTSMYLCASSASGTSGIDEQFFGPGTRLTVL.

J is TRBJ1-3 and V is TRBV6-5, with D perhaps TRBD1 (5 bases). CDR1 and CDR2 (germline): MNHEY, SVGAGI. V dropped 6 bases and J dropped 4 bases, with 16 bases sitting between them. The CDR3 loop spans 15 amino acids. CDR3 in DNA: TGTGCCAGCAGGGGCCCGGGGGTTACAGGAAACACCATATATTTT. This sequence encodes CASRGPGVTGNTIYF.

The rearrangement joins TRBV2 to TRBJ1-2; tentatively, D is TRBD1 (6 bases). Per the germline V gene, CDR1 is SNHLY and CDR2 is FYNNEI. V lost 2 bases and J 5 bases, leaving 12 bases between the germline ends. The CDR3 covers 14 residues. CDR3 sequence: CASSERGGGYGYTF. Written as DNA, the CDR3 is TGTGCCAGCAGTGAACGGGGGGGCGGGTATGGCTACACCTTC.

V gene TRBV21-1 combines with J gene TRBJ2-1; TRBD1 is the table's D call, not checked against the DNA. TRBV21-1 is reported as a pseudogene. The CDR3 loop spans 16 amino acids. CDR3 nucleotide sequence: TGTGCCAGCAGCACCCCGGGACAGGGTTCCTACAATGAGCAGTTCTTC. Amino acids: CASSTPGQGSYNEQFF.

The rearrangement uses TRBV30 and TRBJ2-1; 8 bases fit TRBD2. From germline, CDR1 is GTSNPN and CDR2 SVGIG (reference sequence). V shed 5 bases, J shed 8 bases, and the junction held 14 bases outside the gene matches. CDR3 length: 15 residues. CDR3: CAWPSSGSVLDEQFF. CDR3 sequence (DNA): TGTGCCTGGCCCTCAAGCGGGAGCGTTCTGGATGAGCAGTTCTTC.

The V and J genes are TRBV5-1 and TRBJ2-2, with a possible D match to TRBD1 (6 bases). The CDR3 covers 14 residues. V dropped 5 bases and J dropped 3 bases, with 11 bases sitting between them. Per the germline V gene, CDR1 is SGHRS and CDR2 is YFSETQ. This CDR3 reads CASRGAADTGELFF. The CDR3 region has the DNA TGCGCCAGCAGGGGGGCGGCCGACACCGGGGAGCTGTTTTTT.

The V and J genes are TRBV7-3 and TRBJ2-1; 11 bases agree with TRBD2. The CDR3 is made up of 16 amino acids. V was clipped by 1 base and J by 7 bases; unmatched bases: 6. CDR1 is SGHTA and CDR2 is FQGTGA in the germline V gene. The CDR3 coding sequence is TGTGCCAGCAGCTTAAGGAGGGGACTAGCGGTAAATGAGCAGTTCTTC. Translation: CASSLRRGLAVNEQFF.

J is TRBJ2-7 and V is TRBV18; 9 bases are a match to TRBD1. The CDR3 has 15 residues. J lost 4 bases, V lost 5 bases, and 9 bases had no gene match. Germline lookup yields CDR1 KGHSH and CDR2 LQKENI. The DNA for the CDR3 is TGTGCCAGCTCAAACCAAGAGGGACAGGGTTACGAGCAGTACTTC. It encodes CASSNQEGQGYEQYF.

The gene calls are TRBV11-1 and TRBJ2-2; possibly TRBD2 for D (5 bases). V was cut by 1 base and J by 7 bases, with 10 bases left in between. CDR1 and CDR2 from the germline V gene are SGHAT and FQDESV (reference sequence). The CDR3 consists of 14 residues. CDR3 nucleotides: TGTGCCAGCAGCTTAGACGGGGTTGGCGGGGAGCTGTTTTTT. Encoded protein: CASSLDGVGGELFF.

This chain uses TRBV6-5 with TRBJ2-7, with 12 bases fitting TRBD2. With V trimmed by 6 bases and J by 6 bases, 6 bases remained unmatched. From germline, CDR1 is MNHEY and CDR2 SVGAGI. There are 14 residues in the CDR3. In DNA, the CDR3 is TGTGCCAGCAGGCGGACTAGCGGGATGTTCGAGCAGTACTTC. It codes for CASRRTSGMFEQYF.

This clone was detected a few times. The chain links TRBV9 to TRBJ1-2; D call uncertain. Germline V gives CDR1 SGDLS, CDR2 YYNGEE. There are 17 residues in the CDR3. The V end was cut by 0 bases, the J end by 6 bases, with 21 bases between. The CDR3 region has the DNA TGTGCCAGCAGCGTAGGCCCGATGGGGAGGGTGGTCCATGGCTACACCTTC. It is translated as CASSVGPMGRVVHGYTF.